One sample yielded the 17 T cell receptor beta chains listed below, sequenced in a study of cytomegalovirus exposure and HLA in healthy donors. PCR employed 60 Vbeta and 13 Jbeta primers. Sequencing used immunoSEQ multiplex PCR; TCRdb keeps in-frame clones, though not all of them. Here the sample spans roughly 98,000 clones, 77% being singletons. Sequenced: PBMCs. All receptors derive from a female donor in good health and CMV-seronegative.

This clone was seen a single time. CDR3 nucleotides: TGTGCCAGCAGCTTAACCTCTAGCGGGAATTACGAGCAGTACTTC. Its translation: CASSLTSSGNYEQYF. The chain employs TRBV11-3 and TRBJ2-7, with 9 bases identical to TRBD2. J was trimmed by 4 bases and V by 2 bases; bases with no gene match: 6. The CDR3 is made up of 15 amino acids. CDR1 is SGHNT and CDR2 is YENEEA in the germline V gene.

This clone came up once. The chain joins TRBV7-9 to TRBJ2-1; the match to TRBD2 covers 14 bases. V lost 6 bases, J lost 4 bases, and 11 bases stayed unmatched. The CDR3 length is 18 residues. Germline CDR1 is SEHNR and CDR2 is FQNEAQ (reference sequence). The CDR3 sequence: CASRLNPGLAGVYNEQFF. DNA for the CDR3: TGTGCCAGCAGGCTCAATCCGGGACTAGCGGGAGTTTACAATGAGCAGTTCTTC.

The J gene is TRBJ1-6, the V gene TRBV6-5; D gene ambiguous. The CDR3 contains 15 residues. The germline gives CDR1 MNHEY, CDR2 SVGAGI. The V and J ends lost 4 bases and 7 bases respectively, with 14 bases between them. CDR3 nucleotides: TGTGCCAGCAGTTCTCGGACGAGGGCCAATTCACCCCTCCACTTT. This sequence encodes CASSSRTRANSPLHF.

V is TRBV7-3 and J is TRBJ2-1; D perhaps matches TRBD2 (6 bases). Looked up from germline, CDR1 is SGHTA and CDR2 is FQGTGA. This CDR3 contains 14 residues. V dropped 5 bases and J dropped 8 bases, with 16 bases sitting between them. The DNA of the CDR3 is TGTGCCAGCAGCCCCACGGGAGCGAATGATGAGCAGTTCTTC. Encoded protein: CASSPTGANDEQFF.

The chain employs TRBV11-3 and TRBJ2-3, with D perhaps matching TRBD2 (6 bases). CDR3 size: 15 residues. The V gene's germline CDR1 is SGHNT and CDR2 YENEEA. Between the trimmed V and J ends, which lost 5 bases and 2 bases, there was a span of 14 bases. The CDR3 reads CASSPGGLDTDTQYF. CDR3 nucleotide sequence: TGTGCCAGCAGCCCCGGGGGACTTGACACAGATACGCAGTATTTT.

The rearrangement joins TRBV9 to TRBJ1-4; D might be TRBD1 (6 bases). Germline CDR1 SGDLS, CDR2 YYNGEE. Trimming left V 3 bases short and J 5 bases short, with 17 bases between. There are 16 residues in the CDR3. The DNA of the CDR3 is TGTGCCAGCAGCGAACGCGGACAGCCGACGAATGAAAAACTGTTTTTT. Its protein product is CASSERGQPTNEKLFF.

The V and J genes are TRBV5-1 and TRBJ2-7; TRBD1 agrees at 9 bases. Per the germline V gene, CDR1 is SGHRS and CDR2 is YFSETQ. The CDR3 runs 14 residues. Trimming at V came to 3 bases and at J to 2 bases, leaving 3 bases not matched to a gene. CDR3 residues: CASSSDRGPYEQYF. CDR3 in DNA: TGCGCCAGCAGCTCGGACAGGGGCCCCTACGAGCAGTACTTC.

The chain is built from TRBV30 and TRBJ2-7; D not certain. Looked up from germline, CDR1 is GTSNPN and CDR2 is SVGIG (reference sequence). The V end was cut by 2 bases, the J end by 1 base, with 6 bases between. The CDR3 covers 12 residues. The CDR3: CAWSFLSYEQYF. The CDR3 coding sequence is TGTGCCTGGAGTTTCCTTTCCTACGAGCAGTACTTC. The whole variable domain, remainder taken from reference TRBV30 and TRBJ2-7, is SQTIHQWPATLVQPVGSPLSLECTVEGTSNPNLYWYRQAAGRGLQLLFYSVGIGQISSEVPQNLSASRPQDRQFILSSKKLLLSDSGFYLCAWSFLSYEQYFGPGTRLTVT.

Concerning this clone itself: One end of the junction is discordant with germline, which a read error may explain. This chain joins TRBV10-3 and TRBJ1-1; D unresolved. This CDR3 region has 13 residues. Germline CDR1 reads ENHRY; CDR2 reads SYGVKD. This chain's CDR3 is CASSYSGNTEAFF. DNA for the CDR3: TGTGCCAGCAGTTACTCCGGGAACACTGAAGCTTTCTTT.

This sequence joins TRBV5-1 and TRBJ1-2; no reliable D call. The germline CDR1 and CDR2 sequences are SGHRS and YFSETQ. CDR3 length: 14 amino acids. V lost 1 base and J 5 bases, leaving 12 bases between the germline ends. This CDR3 reads CASSLTAGLYGYTF. As DNA, the CDR3 is TGCGCCAGCAGCTTGACGGCAGGACTTTATGGCTACACCTTC.

J is TRBJ1-1 and V is TRBV5-4, with TRBD1 matching 9 bases. Trimming removed 3 bases from V and 4 bases from J; junction bases left unmatched: 19. This CDR3 is built from 19 residues. Germline loops: CDR1 SGHNT, CDR2 YYREEE (reference sequence). The chain's CDR3 is CASSSRAPFMGQGGTEAFF. DNA of the CDR3: TGTGCCAGCAGCTCTCGGGCTCCATTCATGGGACAGGGAGGCACTGAAGCTTTCTTT. Complete variable domain (other parts from reference TRBV5-4 and TRBJ1-1): ETGVTQSPTHLIKTRGQQVTLRCSSQSGHNTVSWYQQALGQGPQFIFQYYREEENGRGNFPPRFSGLQFPNYSSELNVNALELDDSALYLCASSSRAPFMGQGGTEAFFGQGTRLTVV.

This chain joins TRBV5-5 and TRBJ1-6; D is uncertain. Deletions cut 1 base from V and 9 bases from J, with 17 bases between. Germline assignment: CDR1 SGHKS and CDR2 YYEKEE (reference sequence). The CDR3 totals 16 residues. Here the CDR3 reads CASSLWSAGGGSPLHF. CDR3 coding DNA: TGTGCCAGCAGCTTGTGGTCGGCGGGAGGAGGTTCACCCCTCCACTTT.

The chain couples TRBV7-8 to TRBJ2-5; TRBD2 aligns across 8 bases. The last part of the DNA fits TRBJ2-7 better; the J call may be wrong. The CDR3 is 16 residues long. CDR1 SGHVS and CDR2 FQNEAQ come from the germline V gene. CDR3 residues: CASSLPSAGGSYEQYF. DNA for the CDR3: TGTGCCAGCAGCTTACCGTCTGCGGGAGGTTCCTACGAGCAGTACTTC.

The V and J genes are TRBV4-3 and TRBJ1-2; TRBD1 might be the D (5 bases). CDR3 length equals 12 residues. Germline V gene data show CDR1 as LGHNA and CDR2 as YSLEER. V dropped 5 bases and J dropped 7 bases, with 11 bases sitting between them. CDR3 amino acids: CASSGRQRGYTF. CDR3 DNA: TGCGCCAGCAGCGGCCGACAGCGTGGCTACACCTTC.

The chain is built from TRBV5-6 and TRBJ2-1; tentative D call: TRBD1 (5 bases). Germline-derived CDR1 and CDR2 are SGHDT and YYEEEE. The V and J ends lost 4 bases and 4 bases respectively, with 12 bases between them. The CDR3 totals 14 residues. DNA for the CDR3: TGTGCCAGCAGCCCGTTCGACAGATACAATGAGCAGTTCTTC. Translating it yields CASSPFDRYNEQFF. Complete variable domain (other parts from reference TRBV5-6 and TRBJ2-1): DAGVTQSPTHLIKTRGQQVTLRCSPKSGHDTVSWYQQALGQGPQFIFQYYEEEERQRGNFPDRFSGHQFPNYSSELNVNALLLGDSALYLCASSPFDRYNEQFFGPGTRLTVL.

This clone has only a few counts. The J gene is TRBJ2-5, the V gene TRBV11-2; possibly TRBD1 for D (5 bases). The CDR3 is 16 residues long. The V end was cut by 5 bases, the J end by 2 bases, with 18 bases between. The germline V gene encodes CDR1 SGHAT and CDR2 FQNNGV. The CDR3 reads CASSPRPDTRQETQYF. The CDR3 DNA is TGTGCCAGCAGCCCCCGGCCGGACACCCGTCAAGAGACCCAGTACTTC.

V gene TRBV7-2 combines with J gene TRBJ2-7; a possible D gene is TRBD1 (6 bases). V lost 3 bases to trimming and J lost 2 bases, with 11 bases between them. This CDR3 contains 14 residues. CDR1 SGHTA and CDR2 FQGNSA come from the germline V gene. The CDR3 loop is CASSLFRGTYEQYF. The CDR3 DNA reads as TGTGCCAGCAGCTTGTTTAGGGGGACCTACGAGCAGTACTTC.